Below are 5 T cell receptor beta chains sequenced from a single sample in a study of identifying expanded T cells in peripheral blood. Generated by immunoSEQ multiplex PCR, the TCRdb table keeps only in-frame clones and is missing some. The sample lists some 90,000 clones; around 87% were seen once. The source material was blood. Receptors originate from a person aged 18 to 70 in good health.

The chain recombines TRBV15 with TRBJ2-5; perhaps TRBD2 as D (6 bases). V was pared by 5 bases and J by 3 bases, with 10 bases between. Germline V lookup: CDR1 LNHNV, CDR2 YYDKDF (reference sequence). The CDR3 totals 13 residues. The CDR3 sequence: CATSEGTEETQYF. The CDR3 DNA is TGTGCCACCAGCGAGGGGACTGAAGAGACCCAGTACTTC.

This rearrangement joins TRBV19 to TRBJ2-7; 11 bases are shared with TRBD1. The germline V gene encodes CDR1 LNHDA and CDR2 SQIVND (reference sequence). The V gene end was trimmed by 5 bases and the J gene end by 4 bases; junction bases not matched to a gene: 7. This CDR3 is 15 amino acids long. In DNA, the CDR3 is TGTGCCAGTAGTTCCCGGGACAGGGGGTATTACGAGCAGTACTTC. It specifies CASSSRDRGYYEQYF.

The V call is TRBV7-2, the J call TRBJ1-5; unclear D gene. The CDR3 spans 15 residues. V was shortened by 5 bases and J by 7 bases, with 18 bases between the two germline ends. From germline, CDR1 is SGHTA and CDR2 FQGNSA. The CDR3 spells CASSQGAPRVQPQHF. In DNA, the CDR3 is TGTGCCAGCAGCCAAGGAGCACCTAGGGTGCAGCCCCAGCATTTT.

CDR3 sequence reads: CSATTGLGTEAFF. The CDR3 region has the DNA TGCAGCGCTACGACAGGTCTGGGAACTGAAGCTTTCTTT. The chain combines TRBV29-1 with TRBJ1-1, with D perhaps matching TRBD1 (6 bases). Trimming took 7 bases from V and 5 from J, leaving 17 bases between them. This CDR3 has 13 residues. The germline CDR1 and CDR2 sequences are SQVTM and ANQGSEA.

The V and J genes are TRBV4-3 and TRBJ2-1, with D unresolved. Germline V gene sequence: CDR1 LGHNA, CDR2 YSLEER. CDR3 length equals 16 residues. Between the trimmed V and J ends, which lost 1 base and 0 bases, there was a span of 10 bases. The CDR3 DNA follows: TGCGCCAGCAGCCAAGTGGCGGTGAGCTCCTACAATGAGCAGTTCTTC. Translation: CASSQVAVSSYNEQFF.